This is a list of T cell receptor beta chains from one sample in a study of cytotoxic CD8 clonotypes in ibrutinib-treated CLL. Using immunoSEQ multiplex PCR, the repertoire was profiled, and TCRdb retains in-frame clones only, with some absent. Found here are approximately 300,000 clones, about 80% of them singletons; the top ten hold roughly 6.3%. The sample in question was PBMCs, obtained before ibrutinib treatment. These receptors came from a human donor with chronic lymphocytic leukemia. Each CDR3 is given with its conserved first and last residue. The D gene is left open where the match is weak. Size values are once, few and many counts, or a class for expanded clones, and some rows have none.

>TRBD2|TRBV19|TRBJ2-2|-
TGTGCCAGTAGTATGATCCTAGCGGGAGTGGTGCCGAAGTACGGGGAGCTGTTTTTT
CASSMILAGVVPKYGELFF
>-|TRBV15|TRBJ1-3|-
TGTGCCACCAGCAGTGGACGTAGCTCTGGAAACACCATATATTTT
CATSSGRSSGNTIYF
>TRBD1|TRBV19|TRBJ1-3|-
TGTGCCAGTAGTCGCATATACAGGGGCTCTGGAAACACCATATATTTT
CASSRIYRGSGNTIYF
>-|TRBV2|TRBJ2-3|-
TGTGCCAGCCTTGGAATTGGCGGGGTAACGCAGTATTTT
CASLGIGGVTQYF
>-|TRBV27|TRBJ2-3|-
TGTGCCAGCAATCTCAGTTGGCTAGATGATACGCAGTATTTT
CASNLSWLDDTQYF
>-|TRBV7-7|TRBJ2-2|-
TGTGCTAGCAGCTTAAATTTGGCGGGGAACACCGGGGAGCTGTTTTTT
CASSLNLAGNTGELFF
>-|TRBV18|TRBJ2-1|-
TGTGCCAGCTCATACAGCTCCTACAATGAGCAGTTCTTC
CASSYSSYNEQFF
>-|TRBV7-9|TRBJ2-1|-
TGTGCTGCGGGAAAAGGTGGGGGGATTGAGCAGTTCTTC
CAAGKGGGIEQFF
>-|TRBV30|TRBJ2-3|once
TGTGCCTGGAGGACAGCAGGGGCAGATACGCAGTATTTT
CAWRTAGADTQYF
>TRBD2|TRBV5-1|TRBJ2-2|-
TGCGCCAGCAGCTTGGGGCTAGCGGGAGGTAGCACCGGGGAGCTGTTTTTT
CASSLGLAGGSTGELFF
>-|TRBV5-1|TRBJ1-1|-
TGCGCCAGCAGCTTGGTCTCAAGGGGAGCTTACACTGAAGCTTTCTTT
CASSLVSRGAYTEAFF
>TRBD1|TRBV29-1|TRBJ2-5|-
TGCAGCACAGGACCCGGGACAGGGCAAGAGACCCAGTACTTC
CSTGPGTGQETQYF
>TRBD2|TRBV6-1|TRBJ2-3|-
TGTGCCAGCAGTTTAGCGGGAGTTCTGCATACGCAGTATTTT
CASSLAGVLHTQYF
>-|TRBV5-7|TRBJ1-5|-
TGTGCCAGCAGCACGGGACCGGGTCCGGGGAGGAGCCCCCAGCATTTT
CASSTGPGPGRSPQHF
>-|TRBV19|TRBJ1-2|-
TGTGCCAGTACCATACCGGTAGCCAGGATCTATGGCTACACCTTC
CASTIPVARIYGYTF